These 29 T cell receptor beta chains were sequenced from one sample in a study of OX40 agonist ivuxolimab in advanced cancers. Profiling relied on immunoSEQ multiplex PCR, and the TCRdb table lists in-frame clones only, not all of them. The sample records some 62,000 clones, less than 85% being singletons. The starting material was CD4+ or CD8+ T cells sorted from blood, obtained in a trial of the OX40 agonist ivuxolimab. The receptor set was obtained from an adult with an advanced solid tumor such as melanoma, head and neck, liver or kidney cancer.

This sequence joins TRBV28 and TRBJ2-7; D possibly uses TRBD1 or TRBD2 (5 bases each). V was cut by 7 bases and J by 1 base, with 14 bases left in between. Germline CDR1 and CDR2: MDHEN and SYDVKM. The CDR3 consists of 14 residues. CDR3 DNA: TGTGCCAGCAACCCTTTGGGGGATTCCTACGAGCAGTACTTC. Protein sequence: CASNPLGDSYEQYF. The full variable domain, its missing parts supplied by reference TRBV28 and TRBJ2-7, is DVKVTQSSRYLVKRTGEKVFLECVQDMDHENMFWYRQDPGLGLRLIYFSYDVKMKEKGDIPEGYSVSREKKERFSLILESASTNQTSMYLCASNPLGDSYEQYFGPGTRLTVT.

This clone was found once. The chain uses TRBV7-2 and TRBJ2-5, with a weak D call TRBD1 (6 bases). Germline assignment: CDR1 SGHTA and CDR2 FQGNSA. V was trimmed by 2 bases and J by 5 bases, leaving 15 bases between them. The length of the CDR3 is 15 residues. The CDR3 reads CASSLLVNRAETQYF. CDR3 nucleotides: TGTGCCAGCAGCTTACTCGTCAACAGGGCGGAGACCCAGTACTTC.

The rearrangement joins TRBV27 to TRBJ1-2; D call uncertain. V lost 5 bases to trimming and J lost 0 bases, with 13 bases between them. Germline CDR1 MNHEY, CDR2 SMNVEV (reference sequence). The length of the CDR3 is 15 residues. The CDR3 loop is CASSLHPGANYGYTF. In DNA form, the CDR3 reads TGTGCCAGCAGTCTCCACCCGGGAGCTAACTATGGCTACACCTTC.

Ten or more counts support this clone. The V gene is TRBV9, the J gene TRBJ2-2, with D unclear. Trimming shortened V by 2 bases and J by 2 bases, and 1 base separated the two germline ends. The CDR3 sequence is 12 residues long. In germline, CDR1 is SGDLS, CDR2 YYNGEE. The CDR3 DNA follows: TGTGCCAGCAGCGTTAACACCGGGGAGCTGTTTTTT. It translates to CASSVNTGELFF.

The chain couples TRBV5-6 to TRBJ2-7; a weak D match, TRBD1 (5 bases). Germline CDR1 is SGHDT and CDR2 is YYEEEE. This CDR3 has 15 residues. The V gene lost 0 bases and the J gene lost 3 bases, with 13 bases spanning the gap. The CDR3: CASSLGIQDYYEQYF. DNA of the CDR3: TGTGCCAGCAGCTTGGGCATACAGGATTACTACGAGCAGTACTTC.

V usage is TRBV9 and J usage is TRBJ1-2; no clear D gene. Germline-derived CDR1 and CDR2 are SGDLS and YYNGEE. The CDR3 runs 12 residues. Trimming removed 4 bases from V and 3 bases from J, with 7 bases in between. The CDR3 nucleotides are TGTGCCAGCAGCTCAGCCTACTATGGCTACACCTTC. It is translated as CASSSAYYGYTF.

The rearrangement links TRBV30 to TRBJ2-5; D not resolved. Germline V gives CDR1 GTSNPN, CDR2 SVGIG (reference sequence). The CDR3 has 10 residues. Trimming took off 0 bases at V and 6 bases at J, with 2 bases between the two ends. The CDR3 reads CAWSVQTQYF. CDR3 coding DNA: TGTGCCTGGAGTGTCCAGACCCAGTACTTC.

The V call is TRBV5-6, the J call TRBJ2-7; 7 bases fit TRBD1. Germline CDR1 reads SGHDT; CDR2 reads YYEEEE. This CDR3 spans 14 amino acids. With 0 bases clipped from V and 4 bases from J, the junction kept 4 bases outside the gene matches. CDR3 amino acids: CASSLGGGVYEQYF. For the CDR3, the DNA is TGTGCCAGCAGCTTGGGAGGGGGCGTATACGAGCAGTACTTC.

This clone was seen only a few times. This chain joins TRBV27 and TRBJ1-2, with 7 bases aligning to TRBD1. Germline assignment: CDR1 MNHEY and CDR2 SMNVEV (reference sequence). The CDR3 runs 13 residues. J gave up 7 bases and V 6 bases, and 8 bases lay outside the gene matches. The CDR3 DNA sequence: TGTGCCAGCAGAACACAGGGGTTGAGTGGCTACACCTTC. It codes for CASRTQGLSGYTF.

In its sample, this clone was seen many times. The chain employs TRBV4-3 and TRBJ2-2; 7 bases map to TRBD2. The CDR3 contains 16 residues. V lost 2 bases and J lost 2; bases outside the gene matches: 5. The germline V gene encodes CDR1 LGHNA and CDR2 YSLEER. The CDR3 is CASSQQSGINTGELFF. Here the CDR3 DNA reads TGCGCCAGCAGCCAACAAAGCGGGATAAACACCGGGGAGCTGTTTTTT.

The chain recombines TRBV9 with TRBJ2-7; 7 positions match TRBD1. CDR3 length equals 16 residues. The V gene's germline CDR1 is SGDLS and CDR2 YYNGEE. Germline trimming cut 4 bases from V and 0 bases from J; bases unmatched to any gene: 10. CDR3 in DNA: TGTGCCAGCAGCATCAACCGGGACAGTCCCTCCTACGAGCAGTACTTC. It translates to CASSINRDSPSYEQYF. Full variable domain (rest looked up from reference TRBV9 and TRBJ2-7): DSGVTQTPKHLITATGQRVTLRCSPRSGDLSVYWYQQSLDQGLQFLIQYYNGEERAKGNILERFSAQQFPDLHSELNLSSLELGDSALYFCASSINRDSPSYEQYFGPGTRLTVT.

V usage is TRBV2 and J usage is TRBJ1-1, with a tentative D call TRBD1 (6 bases). Germline V gene sequence: CDR1 SNHLY, CDR2 FYNNEI. V was cut by 7 bases and J by 1 base, with 19 bases left in between. CDR3 length: 16 residues. The CDR3 here is CASKATPGQRNTEAFF. CDR3 in DNA: TGTGCCAGCAAGGCCACCCCTGGACAGCGGAACACTGAAGCTTTCTTT. Full variable domain (remainder filled in from reference TRBV2 and TRBJ1-1): EPEVTQTPSHQVTQMGQEVILRCVPISNHLYFYWYRQILGQKVEFLVSFYNNEISEKSEIFDDQFSVERPDGSNFTLKIRSTKLEDSAMYFCASKATPGQRNTEAFFGQGTRLTVV.

This chain joins TRBV14 and TRBJ1-4, with 7 bases that match TRBD1. Germline CDR1 reads SGHDN; CDR2 reads FVKESK. Trimming at V came to 5 bases and at J to 8 bases, leaving 14 bases not matched to a gene. The CDR3 is made up of 16 amino acids. CDR3 loop: CASSAQGRRGPEKLFF. CDR3 DNA: TGTGCCAGCAGCGCACAGGGGAGGAGGGGCCCCGAAAAACTGTTTTTT.

J is TRBJ2-1 and V is TRBV4-2; 8 nucleotides agree with TRBD2. CDR1 is LGHNA, CDR2 YNFKEQ, per germline. J lost 6 bases, V lost 0 bases, and 22 bases had no gene match. The CDR3 sequence is 21 residues long. CDR3 sequence reads: CASSQDSPGTSFGHFINEQFF. The CDR3 nucleotides read TGTGCCAGCAGCCAAGACAGCCCCGGGACTAGTTTCGGGCATTTTATCAATGAGCAGTTCTTC.

The chain combines TRBV27 with TRBJ2-5; the match to TRBD1 covers 10 bases. Unmatched junction bases numbered 13, after V lost 7 bases and J lost 5 bases. The CDR3 sequence is 16 residues long. Germline V gene lookup returns CDR1 MNHEY and CDR2 SMNVEV (reference sequence). In DNA form, the CDR3 reads TGTGCCAGCACCCCGTCAGGGACAGGGGTGTTGGAGACCCAGTACTTC. This gives the protein CASTPSGTGVLETQYF.

This clone appeared once. This chain connects TRBV18 to TRBJ1-3; 7 bases agree with TRBD1. This CDR3 is 17 amino acids long. Germline CDR1 KGHSH, CDR2 LQKENI. With V trimmed by 0 bases and J by 3 bases, 8 bases remained unmatched. The CDR3 DNA is TGTGCCAGCTCACCACCGGGGACAGATCGAGGTGGAAACACCATATATTTT. It yields the protein CASSPPGTDRGGNTIYF.

The genes are TRBV2 and TRBJ2-7; the D call may be TRBD1 or TRBD2 (5 bases each). This CDR3 region has 19 residues. The germline gives CDR1 SNHLY, CDR2 FYNNEI. The V end lost 6 bases, the J end lost 9 bases, and 36 bases lay between the germline ends. CDR3 in amino acids: CASRDSQVPARGPTSGQYF. CDR3 nucleotide sequence: TGTGCCAGCAGGGATTCACAGGTTCCCGCGCGAGGTCCTACGAGCGGGCAGTACTTC.

CDR3 amino acids: CASSLTLGQGFTEAFF. The CDR3 nucleotides read TGTGCCAGCAGCTTAACCCTGGGACAGGGATTCACTGAAGCTTTCTTT. This sequence joins TRBV7-2 and TRBJ1-1; the match to TRBD1 covers 9 bases. CDR3 length: 16 amino acids. Per germline, CDR1 SGHTA and CDR2 FQGNSA. Losses at the gene ends were 2 bases for V and 4 bases for J; bases not matched to a gene: 8.

The genes are TRBV5-1 and TRBJ1-3, with D uncertain. Trimming removed 2 bases from V and 0 bases from J, with 12 bases in between. CDR1 and CDR2 from the germline V gene are SGHRS and YFSETQ. This CDR3 is built from 16 residues. In DNA, the CDR3 is TGCGCCAGCAGCTTTCAGCCAGGCGTCTCTGGAAACACCATATATTTT. This gives the protein CASSFQPGVSGNTIYF.

The genes are TRBV19 and TRBJ1-5, with unresolved D. Trimming stripped 5 bases from V and 1 base from J, with 15 bases between. The CDR3 is 16 residues long. Germline CDR1 reads LNHDA; CDR2 reads SQIVND (reference sequence). The CDR3 sequence: CASSPLAGGSNQPQHF. Here the CDR3 DNA reads TGTGCCAGTAGTCCCCTGGCGGGAGGGAGCAATCAGCCCCAGCATTTT.

This chain joins TRBV27 and TRBJ2-1; D uncertain. Germline loops: CDR1 MNHEY, CDR2 SMNVEV (reference sequence). This CDR3 region has 13 residues. With 2 bases removed from V and 6 bases from J, the gap between germline ends came to 8 bases. The DNA for the CDR3 is TGTGCCAGCAGTTTAGTCGGCCTCAATGAGCAGTTCTTC. Its translation is CASSLVGLNEQFF.

This rearrangement joins TRBV11-3 to TRBJ2-1; D ambiguous. Germline values: CDR1 SGHNT, CDR2 YENEEA. CDR3 length: 14 residues. Trimming stripped 1 base from V and 5 bases from J, with 9 bases between. The CDR3 sequence: CASSLGWANNEQFF. Written as DNA, the CDR3 is TGTGCCAGCAGCTTAGGGTGGGCCAACAATGAGCAGTTCTTC.

The chain uses TRBV7-9 and TRBJ2-7; D remains ambiguous. V gave up 3 bases and J gave up 2 bases, with 11 bases separating them. Germline V gives CDR1 SEHNR, CDR2 FQNEAQ (reference sequence). The CDR3 runs to 14 residues. The CDR3 is CASSFDGRAYEQYF. For the CDR3, the DNA is TGTGCCAGCAGCTTCGACGGTCGGGCCTACGAGCAGTACTTC.

This CDR3 reads CASRPTGGQLQETQYF. In nucleotides, the CDR3 is TGTGCCAGTAGGCCCACAGGGGGCCAACTCCAAGAGACCCAGTACTTC. The chain employs TRBV19 and TRBJ2-5; 9 positions agree with TRBD1. Germline V gives CDR1 LNHDA, CDR2 SQIVND (reference sequence). CDR3 length: 16 residues. The V gene end was trimmed by 6 bases and the J gene end by 1 base; junction bases not matched to a gene: 9.

The V gene is TRBV28, the J gene TRBJ1-5; D is perhaps TRBD1 (5 bases). V was pared by 3 bases and J by 0 bases, with 12 bases between. This CDR3 contains 16 residues. Germline V gene sequence: CDR1 MDHEN, CDR2 SYDVKM. The CDR3 region is CASSFPRGYSNQPQHF. The CDR3 DNA is TGTGCCAGCAGTTTCCCACGGGGGTATAGCAATCAGCCCCAGCATTTT.

The chain couples TRBV27 to TRBJ1-4, with TRBD1 identical over 11 bases. The J segment lost 2 bases and the V segment lost 5 bases, leaving 7 bases of the junction unmatched. The CDR3 contains 17 residues. The V gene's germline CDR1 is MNHEY and CDR2 SMNVEV (reference sequence). CDR3: CASSRRTGGLTNEKLFF. The CDR3, as DNA: TGTGCCAGCAGTCGACGGACAGGGGGCCTTACTAATGAAAAACTGTTTTTT.

J is TRBJ1-1 and V is TRBV13; D uncertain. The V end lost 1 base, the J end lost 7 bases, and 4 bases lay between the germline ends. The V gene's germline CDR1 is PRHDT and CDR2 FYEKMQ (reference sequence). CDR3 length equals 11 residues. The CDR3: CASSLEVEAFF. For the CDR3, the DNA is TGTGCCAGCAGCTTAGAGGTTGAAGCTTTCTTT.

This rearrangement joins TRBV4-1 to TRBJ2-3, with D possibly matching TRBD2 (5 bases). The CDR3 extends over 17 amino acids. V was trimmed by 1 base and J by 2 bases, leaving 16 bases between them. The V gene's germline CDR1 is MGHRA and CDR2 YSYEKL. The CDR3 nucleotides read TGCGCCAGCAGCCAAGGCCAGTTTCGGGAAGCCACAGATACGCAGTATTTT. Translated, it gives CASSQGQFREATDTQYF.

This clone was seen only once. The chain links TRBV5-1 to TRBJ2-5; 8 bases fit TRBD1. Unmatched junction bases numbered 7, after V lost 7 bases and J lost 2 bases. The CDR3 is made up of 14 amino acids. Germline CDR1 is SGHRS and CDR2 is YFSETQ. The CDR3 region is CASGQRTGQETQYF. The CDR3 nucleotides are TGCGCCAGCGGCCAACGGACAGGGCAAGAGACCCAGTACTTC.